Below, one T cell receptor (beta chain) is given with its context. What it recognizes is unknown. This entry is derived from a study of Ad26.COV2.S vaccination and SARS-CoV-2 variants. The treatment: some 20 received Ad26.COV2.S at low or high dose, single or two shots; about 5 received placebo; per-sample allocation not given. Collection of the samples took place on day 63 after the first injection of vaccine or placebo. Wuhan-strain SARS-CoV-2 spike was expressed by the Ad26 vector that made up the vaccine. Study-wide findings and caveats: Reports say spike-specific CD8+ and CD4+ T cell responses covered substantial breadth after vaccination.

Data came from immunoSEQ multiplex PCR; TCRdb stores just in-frame clones and leaves some out. The sample yields 400,000 or so clones, approximately 86% seen once. The germline V gene encodes CDR1 LGHNA and CDR2 YSLEER. The V gene lost 0 bases and the J gene lost 4 bases, with 18 bases spanning the gap. The CDR3 contains 17 residues. This receptor was obtained from a person aged 18 to 65 who received the Ad26.COV2.S COVID-19 vaccine or a placebo. The sequenced sample was peripheral blood, obtained in a trial of Ad26.COV2.S vaccine versus placebo. V usage is TRBV4-3 and J usage is TRBJ1-2; D perhaps matches TRBD1 (6 bases). The CDR3 reads CASSQEVYRAGLYGYTF. The CDR3 nucleotides read TGCGCCAGCAGCCAAGAGGTCTACAGGGCGGGCCTCTATGGCTACACCTTC.